The entry that follows covers one T cell receptor (beta chain) sequence. The source of the sample is a study of neoadjuvant anti-PD-1 for oral cavity cancer. These oral cavity squamous cell carcinomas were HPV-negative and locally advanced. Assay: immunoSEQ multiplex PCR; the TCRdb copy retains only in-frame clones and omits some. Of about 15,000 clones in the sample, 70% to 75% are singletons; the top ten hold approximately 2.8%. Germline CDR1 reads WSHSY; CDR2 reads SAAADI. This CDR3 comprises 14 residues. V was shortened by 8 bases and J by 1 base, with 13 bases between the two germline ends. This material consisted of PBMCs, taken before nivolumab (anti-PD-1) treatment. This TCR came from a person aged 35 to 85 with oral cavity squamous cell carcinoma. The chain links TRBV10-2 to TRBJ2-3; D might be TRBD1 (6 bases). Here the CDR3 DNA reads TGCGCCAGCCTTGGGGCAGGGGGCACAGATACGCAGTATTTT. It translates to CASLGAGGTDTQYF.